One and the same sample provided the 24 T cell receptor beta chains below, sequenced in a study of blood T cell repertoires in COVID-19. Only in-frame clones appear in the TCRdb table, and some are missing; sequencing was by immunoSEQ multiplex PCR. The profile shows a few hundred thousand clones, 85% of them singletons. Sequencing used PBMCs or T cells enriched from blood (not recorded which). The receptors were sampled from a middle-aged man who had recovered from COVID-19.

The V gene is TRBV24-1, the J gene TRBJ2-2; tentatively, D is TRBD2 (6 bases). This CDR3 has 15 amino acids. V was cut by 4 bases and J by 1 base, with 9 bases left in between. Germline-derived CDR1 and CDR2 are KGHDR and SFDVKD. The chain's CDR3 is CATSETGLNTGELFF. For the CDR3, the DNA is TGTGCCACCAGTGAGACGGGACTGAACACCGGGGAGCTGTTTTTT.

The chain is built from TRBV28 and TRBJ2-7; 9 nucleotides agree with TRBD2. CDR1 and CDR2 (germline): MDHEN, SYDVKM. V dropped 0 bases and J dropped 6; count of bases not matched to a gene: 3. The CDR3 covers 14 residues. The CDR3 nucleotides are TGTGCCAGCAGTTTATGGGGACTAGCATCCGAGCAGTACTTC. Its translation: CASSLWGLASEQYF. The whole variable domain, filled in from reference TRBV28 and TRBJ2-7, reads DVKVTQSSRYLVKRTGEKVFLECVQDMDHENMFWYRQDPGLGLRLIYFSYDVKMKEKGDIPEGYSVSREKKERFSLILESASTNQTSMYLCASSLWGLASEQYFGPGTRLTVT.

CDR3 bases: TGTGCCAGCAGTTTTGAGGGGGCTTTGTACGAGCAGTACTTC. Protein: CASSFEGALYEQYF. This chain joins TRBV28 and TRBJ2-7; 7 nucleotides line up with TRBD1. The V segment lost 3 bases and the J segment 4 bases; nucleotides outside the gene matches: 6. Germline CDR1 is MDHEN and CDR2 is SYDVKM. The CDR3 has 14 residues.

The chain recombines TRBV4-1 with TRBJ2-7; 9 nucleotides agree with TRBD1. V shed 0 bases and J 3 bases; nucleotides not matched to a gene: 3. Germline assignment: CDR1 MGHRA and CDR2 YSYEKL. CDR3 size: 15 residues. DNA of the CDR3: TGCGCCAGCAGCCAAGATTTGGGACAGGGCTACGAGCAGTACTTC. Amino acids: CASSQDLGQGYEQYF.

V is TRBV15 and J is TRBJ1-5; the D gene is possibly TRBD1 (6 bases). The germline V gene encodes CDR1 LNHNV and CDR2 YYDKDF (reference sequence). The CDR3 totals 16 residues. Trimming cost V 3 bases and J 2 bases, with 14 bases left between them. CDR3 sequence reads: CATSRGHRKGNQPQHF. The CDR3 region has the DNA TGTGCCACCAGCAGGGGACACCGTAAGGGCAATCAGCCCCAGCATTTT.

The genes are TRBV6-1 and TRBJ1-6, with 8 bases matching TRBD1. The J segment lost 4 bases and the V segment lost 3 bases, leaving 5 bases of the junction unmatched. CDR3 length: 16 residues. Germline V CDR1 and CDR2: MNHNS, SASEGT. CDR3 region: CASSEWDRTYNSPLHF. CDR3 DNA: TGTGCCAGCAGTGAGTGGGACAGGACGTATAATTCACCCCTCCACTTT.

V gene TRBV5-3 combines with J gene TRBJ2-5, with D tentatively TRBD1 (5 bases). TRBV5-3 qualifies as an ORF whose function is uncertain. This CDR3 comprises 13 residues. The ends were cut back, 0 bases at V and 4 bases at J, with 7 bases in the middle. DNA for the CDR3: TGTGCCAGAAGCTTGGGGGGCGGAGAGACCCAGTACTTC. Protein sequence: CARSLGGGETQYF.

Concerning this clone itself: Different DNA sequences within this sample yield the same CDR3. The gene calls are TRBV27 and TRBJ2-7, with 7 bases matching TRBD1. The CDR3 runs 13 residues. The trim removed 5 bases at V and 3 bases at J, leaving 4 bases unmatched. Germline V gene sequence: CDR1 MNHEY, CDR2 SMNVEV (reference sequence). The CDR3 nucleotides read TGTGCCAGCAGTCCGACAGGGATCTACGAGCAGTACTTC. It translates to CASSPTGIYEQYF.

This clone appeared a few times. This sequence joins TRBV7-9 and TRBJ2-1, with 9 nucleotides matching TRBD2. Germline CDR1 is SEHNR and CDR2 is FQNEAQ (reference sequence). The CDR3 contains 15 residues. Unmatched junction bases numbered 4, after V lost 1 base and J lost 6 bases. CDR3 DNA: TGTGCCAGCAGCTTAGTGGGGACTAGCCGCAATGAGCAGTTCTTC. Its translation: CASSLVGTSRNEQFF.

The chain couples TRBV11-3 to TRBJ2-5; D is perhaps TRBD1 (5 bases). V lost 2 bases to trimming and J lost 7 bases, with 14 bases between them. In germline, CDR1 is SGHNT, CDR2 YENEEA. The CDR3 extends over 14 amino acids. The CDR3 loop is CASSLLSQGWTQYF. For the CDR3, the DNA is TGTGCCAGCAGCTTACTATCGCAGGGTTGGACCCAGTACTTC.

The V call is TRBV5-1, the J call TRBJ1-2; no clear D gene. Germline V CDR1 and CDR2: SGHRS, YFSETQ. CDR3 size: 15 residues. V was trimmed by 0 bases and J by 3 bases, leaving 12 bases between them. The CDR3 spells CASSLGSTGDYGYTF. In DNA, the CDR3 is TGCGCCAGCAGCTTGGGTTCAACCGGGGACTATGGCTACACCTTC.

The gene calls are TRBV12-3 or TRBV12-4 and TRBJ2-7; TRBD1 agrees at 7 bases. The length of the CDR3 is 13 residues. Germline trimming cut 6 bases from V and 5 bases from J; bases unmatched to any gene: 7. The CDR3 bases are TGTGCCAGCAGAGCCGGGACAGTGGACGAGCAGTACTTC. This gives the protein CASRAGTVDEQYF.

The CDR3 reads CASSKAGITDTQYF. In DNA form, the CDR3 reads TGTGCCAGCAGTAAAGCAGGCATCACAGATACGCAGTATTTT. The rearrangement joins TRBV3-1 (or the pseudogene TRBV3-2) to TRBJ2-3, with no clear D. The CDR3 loop spans 14 amino acids. From germline, CDR1 is LGHDT and CDR2 YNNKEL (reference sequence). V was trimmed by 6 bases and J by 2 bases, leaving 12 bases between them.

The chain employs TRBV5-1 and TRBJ2-7; D unresolved. The V gene lost 0 bases and the J gene lost 3 bases, with 13 bases spanning the gap. Germline CDR1 SGHRS, CDR2 YFSETQ. This CDR3 spans 15 amino acids. CDR3 sequence reads: CASSLDGTVVYEQYF. The CDR3 DNA reads TGCGCCAGCAGCTTGGACGGTACTGTGGTCTACGAGCAGTACTTC.

The J gene is TRBJ2-3, the V gene TRBV6-2 or TRBV6-3, with a possible D match to TRBD2 (6 bases). Trimming cost V 5 bases and J 5 bases, with 17 bases left between them. Germline CDR1 MNHEY, CDR2 SVGEGT. The CDR3 extends over 15 amino acids. CDR3 in DNA: TGTGCCAGCAGTCCGGGACTGATAAGGGGAGATACGCAGTATTTT. It translates to CASSPGLIRGDTQYF.

The chain has TRBV19 and TRBJ1-5; D gene uncertain. The CDR3 is 13 amino acids. V lost 5 bases to trimming and J lost 0 bases, with 5 bases between them. Per germline, CDR1 LNHDA and CDR2 SQIVND (reference sequence). Here the CDR3 reads CASSPFSNQPQHF. The CDR3 DNA is TGTGCCAGTAGTCCCTTTAGCAATCAGCCCCAGCATTTT. The full variable domain, with the rest looked up from reference TRBV19 and TRBJ1-5, is DGGITQSPKYLFRKEGQNVTLSCEQNLNHDAMYWYRQDPGQGLRLIYYSQIVNDFQKGDIAEGYSVSREKKESFPLTVTSAQKNPTAFYLCASSPFSNQPQHFGDGTRLSIL.

The rearrangement links TRBV12-3 or TRBV12-4 to TRBJ1-1; D is undetermined. The CDR3 length is 13 residues. V was trimmed by 2 bases and J by 0 bases, leaving 4 bases between them. The CDR3 DNA reads as TGTGCCAGCAGTTTACAGGTGAACACTGAAGCTTTCTTT. The encoded protein is CASSLQVNTEAFF.

The chain carries TRBV11-3 and TRBJ2-2, with D unclear. The CDR3 covers 15 residues. From germline, CDR1 is SGHNT and CDR2 YENEEA. The V and J ends lost 1 base and 5 bases respectively, with 11 bases between them. DNA for the CDR3: TGTGCCAGCAGCTTAGTCAGCGTTGCGACCGGGGAGCTGTTTTTT. It specifies CASSLVSVATGELFF.

The rearrangement uses TRBV7-2 and TRBJ2-7, with 7 positions matching TRBD1. V lost 5 bases to trimming and J lost 1 base; unmatched junction nucleotides: 8. This CDR3 is 15 amino acids long. CDR1 SGHTA and CDR2 FQGNSA come from the germline V gene. The CDR3 nucleotides are TGTGCCAGCAGCGCAGGGGGTCCCACTTCCTACGAGCAGTACTTC. Translated: CASSAGGPTSYEQYF.

The V gene is TRBV7-6, the J gene TRBJ2-2, with D unclear. The CDR3 length is 15 residues. Germline V gene data show CDR1 as SGHVS and CDR2 as FNYEAQ. With 1 base removed from V and 1 base from J, the gap between germline ends came to 7 bases. The CDR3, as DNA: TGTGCCAGCAGCTTAGGGCAGCGGAACACCGGGGAGCTGTTTTTT. Amino acids: CASSLGQRNTGELFF.

This chain joins TRBV27 and TRBJ1-4, with D possibly TRBD1 on 5 matching bases. The CDR3 loop spans 18 amino acids. V shed 5 bases and J shed 4 bases, with 23 bases lying between them. Germline V gives CDR1 MNHEY, CDR2 SMNVEV (reference sequence). CDR3 in amino acids: CASSPRGQEQQINEKLFF. CDR3 DNA: TGTGCCAGCAGTCCTAGGGGCCAAGAACAGCAAATTAATGAAAAACTGTTTTTT.

This clone was seen just once. The chain recombines TRBV27 with TRBJ1-1; the match to TRBD1 covers 8 bases. V lost 2 bases and J lost 4; bases outside the gene matches: 9. The CDR3 is made up of 16 amino acids. Germline values: CDR1 MNHEY, CDR2 SMNVEV (reference sequence). CDR3 in DNA: TGTGCCAGCAGTTTAAGGCCAGGGGGCGGCAGCACTGAAGCTTTCTTT. It specifies CASSLRPGGGSTEAFF.

V gene TRBV28 combines with J gene TRBJ2-6; D is perhaps TRBD2 (5 bases). The CDR3 is made up of 15 amino acids. Trimming stripped 11 bases from V and 1 base from J, with 15 bases between. Germline-derived CDR1 and CDR2 are MDHEN and SYDVKM. The CDR3 DNA sequence: TGTGCCGCTCGCGGGTCCTTATCTGGGGCCAACGTCCTGACTTTC. This encodes CAARGSLSGANVLTF.

On this clone itself: A much larger clone sits a single nucleotide away, making a read error possible. The chain uses TRBV5-1 and TRBJ1-3; no clear D gene. The V end was cut by 1 base, the J end by 0 bases, with 5 bases between. Germline V gene sequence: CDR1 SGHRS, CDR2 YFSETQ. This CDR3 region has 14 residues. The CDR3 DNA is TGCGCCAGCAGCTTGAACAGCTCTGGAAACACCATATATTTT. It is translated as CASSLNSSGNTIYF.